The 23 T cell receptor beta chains reported below all come from one sample, sequenced in a study of spatial heterogeneity in lung cancer. Time point defined: sample taken at primary tumor resection. Antigens of these TCRs are unknown. TCRdb used MiXCR to reprocess the 5' RACE reads, holding one entry per CDR3 protein. The table includes 15,000 to 20,000 distinct CDR3 sequences, around 6.5% detected once. The study's findings and limits: Tumors with more nonsynonymous mutations had more expanded intratumoral alpha and beta TCRs.

The sample in question was lung tumor tissue, obtained at surgery. Source of these receptors: a female donor with early-stage non-small cell lung cancer.

The rearrangement joins TRBV6-5 to TRBJ1-1; TRBD1 is a possible D gene (5 bases). Germline values: CDR1 MNHEY, CDR2 SVGAGI. The V end lost 7 bases, the J end lost 7 bases, and 16 bases lay between the germline ends. The CDR3 is 13 amino acids. For the CDR3, the DNA is TGTGCCAGCACCCGCGGGGAAGGACATGAAGCTTTCTTT. Encoded protein: CASTRGEGHEAFF.

This clonotype was seen repeatedly, ten times or more. The V and J genes are TRBV19 and TRBJ1-1; the D is unclear. CDR1 is LNHDA and CDR2 is SQIVND in the germline V gene (reference sequence). The CDR3 contains 12 residues. Trimming took 2 bases from V and 8 from J, leaving 9 bases between them. CDR3 region: CASSIFGSEAFF. The CDR3 bases are TGTGCCAGTAGTATATTCGGCAGCGAAGCTTTCTTT.

This clonotype was recorded at least ten times. The V gene is TRBV5-1, the J gene TRBJ2-5; no reliable D call. CDR3 size: 12 residues. Trimming removed 0 bases from V and 5 bases from J, with 5 bases in between. Looked up from germline, CDR1 is SGHRS and CDR2 is YFSETQ. The CDR3 bases are TGCGCCAGCAGCTTGGTCCACGAGACCCAGTACTTC. This gives the protein CASSLVHETQYF.

This clonotype came up many times. The CDR3, as DNA: TGCGCCAGCAGTCAATCGGACGAAAACGAGCAGTACTTC. Translating it yields CASSQSDENEQYF. This chain connects TRBV23-1 to TRBJ2-7; D unclear. TRBV23-1 is flagged as an ORF with uncertain function. Trimming removed 0 bases from V and 5 bases from J, with 8 bases in between. CDR3 size: 13 residues.

This clonotype was recorded many times. The genes are TRBV20-1 and TRBJ1-1, with D maybe TRBD1 (6 bases). Germline loops: CDR1 DFQATT, CDR2 SNEGSKA (reference sequence). This CDR3 is built from 15 residues. Trimming stripped 1 base from V and 6 bases from J, with 18 bases between. The CDR3 is CSARAIPRGGPEAFF. The CDR3 DNA reads as TGCAGTGCTAGAGCAATTCCCCGTGGGGGGCCTGAAGCTTTCTTT.

This clonotype is deemed medium-sized. The gene calls are TRBV28 and TRBJ2-5, with 11 bases fitting TRBD1. J lost 3 bases, V lost 5 bases, and 8 bases had no gene match. Per the germline V gene, CDR1 is MDHEN and CDR2 is SYDVKM. The CDR3 is 16 amino acids. CDR3 region: CASSPAGTGGEETQYF. The CDR3 DNA reads as TGTGCCAGCAGTCCTGCCGGGACAGGGGGGGAAGAGACCCAGTACTTC.

In this sample, this clonotype turned up many times. The gene calls are TRBV28 and TRBJ2-7, with D maybe TRBD2 (6 bases). V was pared by 4 bases and J by 2 bases, with 15 bases between. Germline assignment: CDR1 MDHEN and CDR2 SYDVKM. This CDR3 is 15 amino acids long. The DNA for the CDR3 is TGTGCCAGCAGTTCGAATAGCGGACAAGCCTACGAGCAGTACTTC. Protein product: CASSSNSGQAYEQYF.

This clonotype was observed many times. The rearrangement links TRBV28 to TRBJ1-2; TRBD1 matches 7 bases. CDR1 and CDR2 from the germline V gene are MDHEN and SYDVKM. The junction had 11 bases not matched to a gene; V was cut back by 5 bases and J by 5 bases. The CDR3 runs to 15 residues. The CDR3 loop reads CASSPTDRLLYGYTF. The CDR3 DNA follows: TGTGCCAGCAGTCCAACGGACAGGCTATTATATGGCTACACCTTC.

This clonotype was detected many times. The chain combines TRBV7-2 with TRBJ2-3, with a weak D call TRBD2 (5 bases). The CDR3 has 14 residues. Germline V gene sequence: CDR1 SGHTA, CDR2 FQGNSA. Trimming cost V 7 bases and J 6 bases, with 17 bases left between them. The CDR3 loop reads CASNLPTGFDTQYF. The CDR3 coding sequence is TGTGCCAGCAACCTACCCACGGGATTTGATACGCAGTATTTT.

Of note for this clonotype: A clone one base away is much larger, so this may be a read error. The chain combines TRBV7-6 with TRBJ1-4, with D perhaps matching TRBD1 (5 bases). The germline CDR1 and CDR2 sequences are SGHVS and FNYEAQ. CDR3 length: 15 amino acids. The CDR3 here is CAGSLGGARSEKLFF. For the CDR3, the DNA is TGTGCCGGCAGCTTAGGTGGGGCGAGGAGTGAAAAACTGTTTTTT.

This chain uses TRBV5-1 with TRBJ1-1, with a possible D match to TRBD1 (6 bases). V dropped 3 bases and J dropped 0 bases, with 9 bases sitting between them. CDR1 is SGHRS and CDR2 is YFSETQ in the germline V gene. CDR3 length: 14 amino acids. CDR3 amino acids: CASSSGQMNTEAFF. The CDR3 DNA follows: TGCGCCAGCAGCTCTGGACAGATGAACACTGAAGCTTTCTTT.

The sample holds many counts of this clonotype. The chain combines TRBV6-5 with TRBJ2-3; no clear D gene. CDR3 length: 15 residues. Germline V gives CDR1 MNHEY, CDR2 SVGAGI. Trimming removed 6 bases from V and 2 bases from J, with 15 bases in between. The CDR3 DNA is TGTGCCAGCAGGCGAGTGGGCGGCCTCACAGATACGCAGTATTTT. This sequence encodes CASRRVGGLTDTQYF.

The CDR3 sequence: CASAIPAGGPTDTQYF. The CDR3 DNA follows: TGTGCCAGCGCCATTCCAGCGGGAGGGCCGACCGATACGCAGTATTTT. J is TRBJ2-3 and V is TRBV28, with 10 bases that match TRBD2. The germline gives CDR1 MDHEN, CDR2 SYDVKM. CDR3 size: 16 residues. Trimming cost V 8 bases and J 6 bases; bases outside gene matches: 14.

This clonotype was detected many times. The rearrangement uses TRBV2 and TRBJ2-1, with TRBD2 identical over 9 bases. Germline assignment: CDR1 SNHLY and CDR2 FYNNEI. The CDR3 is 19 amino acids. Trimming at V came to 4 bases and at J to 0 bases, leaving 13 bases not matched to a gene. CDR3 amino acids: CASSATGTSYISSYNEQFF. CDR3 bases: TGTGCCAGCAGTGCAACCGGGACTAGCTATATTAGCTCCTACAATGAGCAGTTCTTC.

This clonotype is judged medium-sized (0.01 to 0.1%). The V gene is TRBV28, the J gene TRBJ2-7; TRBD2 matches at 12 bases. The CDR3 sequence is 15 residues long. The V and J ends lost 3 bases and 3 bases, in that order; junction bases with no gene match: 3. Germline V gives CDR1 MDHEN, CDR2 SYDVKM. This CDR3 is CASSFGLAGRYEQYF. Here the CDR3 DNA reads TGTGCCAGCAGTTTCGGACTAGCGGGACGCTACGAGCAGTACTTC.

This clonotype was seen many times. This rearrangement joins TRBV10-2 to TRBJ1-5; possibly TRBD1 for D (6 bases). This CDR3 region has 15 residues. CDR1 and CDR2 from the germline V gene are WSHSY and SAAADI. The germline V and J ends were trimmed by 0 bases and 2 bases, with 8 bases remaining between them. CDR3 amino acids: CASSESGGRNQPQHF. The CDR3 DNA is TGCGCCAGCAGTGAGTCAGGGGGGCGCAATCAGCCCCAGCATTTT.

The V gene is TRBV7-3, the J gene TRBJ2-3; D possibly corresponds to TRBD2 (5 bases). V shed 5 bases and J shed 0 bases, with 12 bases lying between them. The CDR3 is 15 amino acids. Germline V gene sequence: CDR1 SGHTA, CDR2 FQGTGA. CDR3: CASSKLGYSTDTQYF. The CDR3 DNA sequence: TGTGCCAGCAGCAAACTAGGGTATAGCACAGATACGCAGTATTTT.

This clonotype occurred many times. Compared with germline, one end of the junction differs, possibly owing to a read error. The genes are TRBV20-1 and TRBJ2-3; 8 bases are a match to TRBD1. Germline loops: CDR1 DFQATT, CDR2 SNEGSKA (reference sequence). This CDR3 has 12 amino acids. The CDR3 DNA reads as TGCAGTGCTAAAGGGACAGGAGATTCGGGATTATTT. Its protein is CSAKGTGDSGLF.

Worth noting for this clonotype: A much larger clone lies one base from this, so it may be a read error. The chain has TRBV11-2 and TRBJ2-7, with 9 bases identical to TRBD2. The germline V gene encodes CDR1 SGHAT and CDR2 FQNNGV. The CDR3 totals 20 residues. For the CDR3, the DNA is TGTGCCAGCAGCTTGATCCGATGGGGCCAGGAGCGGGGGGCCTCCTACGAGCTGTACTTC. It codes for CASSLIRWGQERGASYELYF.

This clonotype appeared a few times. J is TRBJ2-6 and V is TRBV20-1; D gene uncertain. The CDR3 extends over 14 amino acids. Trimming removed 0 bases at V and 2 bases at J, with 5 bases between. Germline assignment: CDR1 DFQATT and CDR2 SNEGSKA (reference sequence). This CDR3 reads CSARENTGANVLTF. The DNA for the CDR3 is TGCAGTGCTAGAGAAAACACTGGGGCCAACGTCCTGACTTTC.

The table lists this clonotype with many counts. The chain couples TRBV29-1 to TRBJ2-1; 8 positions agree with TRBD2. The CDR3 extends over 14 amino acids. Germline-derived CDR1 and CDR2 are SQVTM and ANQGSEA. The V gene end was trimmed by 7 bases and the J gene end by 6 bases; junction bases not matched to a gene: 11. The CDR3 DNA follows: TGCAGCGCACCGGGACTAGAGACTTTCAATGAGCAGTTCTTC. It is translated as CSAPGLETFNEQFF.

CDR3 sequence (DNA): TGTGCCAGCAGTCTTGGACTAGCGGCCACCGGGGAGCTGTTTTTT. Translating it yields CASSLGLAATGELFF. The chain carries TRBV6-1 and TRBJ2-2; 10 nucleotides match TRBD2. CDR1 and CDR2 (germline): MNHNS, SASEGT. The CDR3 is 15 amino acids. The J segment lost 4 bases and the V segment lost 5 bases, leaving 4 bases of the junction unmatched.

Within the sample, this clonotype is medium-sized. J is TRBJ1-2 and V is TRBV18; D gene ambiguous. Germline CDR1 is KGHSH and CDR2 is LQKENI. The CDR3 sequence is 12 residues long. Deletions cut 2 bases from V and 8 bases from J, with 9 bases between. Written as DNA, the CDR3 is TGTGCCAGCTCACCAAGGAACGGAGGCTACACCTTC. It codes for CASSPRNGGYTF.